The 29 T cell receptor beta chains below were found in one sample sequenced in a study of T cell clonotyping in hematopoietic cell transplantation (dated by TCRdb to the early 2020s). The sample's time point label, in plain terms: recipient sample about 28 days before transplant, after cytoreduction. Preparation of the library involved the immunoSEQ multiplex PCR assay. TCRdb holds this immuneACCESS table with in-frame rearrangements only. Some clones are missing; in checked studies, unresolved V genes explain under half, and the rest has no known cause. Counted in this sample were about 11,000 clones; approximately 92% of them appeared once. Clones ranked in the top ten supply about 13% of the sample. The material sequenced was peripheral blood mononuclear cells, taken before stem cell transplant. The receptors stem from a woman aged 40 to 49 with acute myeloid leukemia. Some clones in this sample may be carry-over from other donors' samples.

A few counts support this clone. The chain combines TRBV7-8 with TRBJ1-1, with TRBD1 identical over 8 bases. The CDR3 extends over 15 amino acids. The V segment lost 5 bases and the J segment 0 bases; nucleotides outside the gene matches: 5. Germline CDR1 is SGHVS and CDR2 is FQNEAQ. The CDR3: CASSPGGIVNTEAFF. CDR3 coding DNA: TGTGCCAGCAGCCCAGGGGGCATCGTGAACACTGAAGCTTTCTTT.

The chain combines TRBV25-1 with TRBJ2-2, with 10 nucleotides matching TRBD2. This CDR3 contains 18 residues. Trimming took 0 bases from V and 9 from J; bases not matched to a gene: 13. Germline loops: CDR1 MGHDK, CDR2 SYGVNS. This chain's CDR3 is CASSEYRASGRQHRELFF. In DNA, the CDR3 is TGTGCCAGCAGTGAATATCGGGCTAGCGGGAGACAACACCGGGAGCTGTTTTTT. The full variable domain, with the rest looked up from reference TRBV25-1 and TRBJ2-2, is EADIYQTPRYLVIGTGKKITLECSQTMGHDKMYWYQQDPGMELHLIHYSYGVNSTEKGDLSSESTVSRIRTEHFPLTLESARPSHTSQYLCASSEYRASGRQHRELFFGEGSRLTVL.

V and J are TRBV21-1 and TRBJ2-7. TRBV21-1 is a pseudogene. CDR3 length equals 16 residues. In DNA, the CDR3 is TGTGCCAGCGCGCCGGGCCCCGTAAACGATCCCTACGAGCAGTACTTC. As protein: CASAPGPVNDPYEQYF.

The chain joins TRBV7-2 to TRBJ2-7; 8 bases match TRBD2. This CDR3 has 14 residues. The junction had 9 bases not matched to a gene; V was cut back by 5 bases and J by 6 bases. CDR1 is SGHTA, CDR2 FQGNSA, per germline. Here the CDR3 reads CASSRTSWATEQYF. CDR3 in DNA: TGTGCCAGCAGCCGGACTAGCTGGGCTACCGAGCAGTACTTC.

The rearrangement links TRBV25-1 to TRBJ2-5; the match to TRBD1 covers 10 bases. J gave up 2 bases and V 4 bases, and 7 bases lay outside the gene matches. The CDR3 length is 16 residues. CDR1 is MGHDK and CDR2 is SYGVNS in the germline V gene. The CDR3 loop reads CASSADRGRRQETQYF. The DNA of the CDR3 is TGTGCCAGCAGTGCAGACAGGGGGCGGAGACAAGAGACCCAGTACTTC.

V and J are TRBV14 and TRBJ2-7, with TRBD1 matching over 7 bases. This CDR3 comprises 12 residues. V trimming: 4 bases; J trimming: 6 bases; junction bases outside the gene matches: 3. The germline CDR1 and CDR2 sequences are SGHDN and FVKESK. As DNA, the CDR3 is TGTGCCAGCAGCCCCAAGGGGGCCGAGCAGTACTTC. Translating gives CASSPKGAEQYF.

This chain connects TRBV9 to TRBJ2-6, with 9 bases matching TRBD1. Losses at the gene ends were 6 bases for V and 2 bases for J; bases not matched to a gene: 9. This CDR3 spans 17 amino acids. From germline, CDR1 is SGDLS and CDR2 YYNGEE. In DNA form, the CDR3 reads TGTGCCAGCACCCGGGACAGGGTAACGGCTGGGGCCAACGTCCTGACTTTC. This translates into CASTRDRVTAGANVLTF. The variable domain in full, with the rest retrieved from reference TRBV9 and TRBJ2-6, is DSGVTQTPKHLITATGQRVTLRCSPRSGDLSVYWYQQSLDQGLQFLIQYYNGEERAKGNILERFSAQQFPDLHSELNLSSLELGDSALYFCASTRDRVTAGANVLTFGAGSRLTVL.

V gene TRBV5-6 combines with J gene TRBJ1-1; D ambiguous. The germline gives CDR1 SGHDT, CDR2 YYEEEE. This CDR3 is built from 15 residues. Trimming took 1 base from V and 0 from J, leaving 10 bases between them. This CDR3 reads CASSLRVGMNTEAFF. CDR3 nucleotides: TGTGCCAGCAGCTTGAGAGTAGGGATGAACACTGAAGCTTTCTTT.

This chain uses TRBV30 with TRBJ1-3, with TRBD1 as a possible D gene (5 bases). This CDR3 spans 13 amino acids. Trimming left V 0 bases short and J 8 bases short, with 11 bases between. Germline lookup yields CDR1 GTSNPN and CDR2 SVGIG (reference sequence). CDR3 sequence (DNA): TGTGCCTGGAGTGTACGGGTCAGGGACACCATATATTTT. It encodes CAWSVRVRDTIYF.

The V call is TRBV10-3, the J call TRBJ2-2, with TRBD2 matching over 7 bases. CDR3 length equals 15 residues. Germline trimming cut 3 bases from V and 2 bases from J; bases unmatched to any gene: 3. Germline V CDR1 and CDR2: ENHRY, SYGVKD. CDR3 bases: TGTGCCATCAGTGATGGGGGGGGAAACACCGGGGAGCTGTTTTTT. Amino acid sequence: CAISDGGGNTGELFF.

This chain joins TRBV11-2 and TRBJ2-5; D possibly uses TRBD1 or TRBD2 (5 bases each). This CDR3 contains 12 residues. Per the germline V gene, CDR1 is SGHAT and CDR2 is FQNNGV. V lost 5 bases and J 5 bases, leaving 9 bases between the germline ends. This chain's CDR3 is CASSSWGETQYF. CDR3 sequence (DNA): TGTGCCAGCAGCAGCTGGGGGGAGACCCAGTACTTC. The full variable domain, completed using reference TRBV11-2 and TRBJ2-5, is EAGVAQSPRYKIIEKRQSVAFWCNPISGHATLYWYQQILGQGPKLLIQFQNNGVVDDSQLPKDRFSAERLKGVDSTLKIQPAKLEDSAVYLCASSSWGETQYFGPGTRLLVL.

This chain uses TRBV7-9 with TRBJ1-5; TRBD1 matches at 7 bases. The trim removed 5 bases at V and 4 bases at J, leaving 11 bases unmatched. The V gene's germline CDR1 is SEHNR and CDR2 FQNEAQ (reference sequence). The length of the CDR3 is 16 residues. CDR3 in DNA: TGTGCCAGCAGCCATAACAATATACAGGGGAATCAGCCCCAGCATTTT. It codes for CASSHNNIQGNQPQHF.

This chain uses TRBV2 with TRBJ2-5; D unclear. This CDR3 has 14 residues. Germline V gene lookup returns CDR1 SNHLY and CDR2 FYNNEI. V was cut by 6 bases and J by 5 bases, with 16 bases left in between. The CDR3 sequence: CASRSTSYPETQYF. The CDR3 DNA follows: TGTGCCAGCAGGTCGACATCTTACCCGGAGACCCAGTACTTC.

The chain uses TRBV4-3 and TRBJ2-2; D uncertain. Trimming left V 5 bases short and J 0 bases short, with 10 bases between. CDR3 length: 15 amino acids. The germline gives CDR1 LGHNA, CDR2 YSLEER. In DNA, the CDR3 is TGCGCCAGCAGCACACAGAATACGAACACCGGGGAGCTGTTTTTT. It translates to CASSTQNTNTGELFF.

The chain employs TRBV10-2 and TRBJ1-4; 7 bases line up with TRBD1. The V segment lost 6 bases and the J segment 5 bases; nucleotides outside the gene matches: 3. CDR3 length: 13 residues. Germline V gene data show CDR1 as WSHSY and CDR2 as SAAADI. In nucleotides, the CDR3 is TGCGCCAGCAGGACAGGGCCGAATGAAAAACTGTTTTTT. Residues: CASRTGPNEKLFF.

This chain links TRBV5-4 with TRBJ2-5, with TRBD2 identical over 11 bases. CDR1 and CDR2 from the germline V gene are SGHNT and YYREEE (reference sequence). V trimming: 3 bases; J trimming: 1 base; junction bases outside the gene matches: 2. This CDR3 has 15 residues. The CDR3 is CASSSLAGGQETQYF. CDR3 sequence (DNA): TGTGCCAGCAGCTCCCTAGCGGGGGGCCAAGAGACCCAGTACTTC.

The chain uses TRBV7-2 and TRBJ1-1; no clear D gene. V was trimmed by 3 bases and J by 5 bases, leaving 10 bases between them. The CDR3 extends over 13 amino acids. In germline, CDR1 is SGHTA, CDR2 FQGNSA. The CDR3 coding sequence is TGTGCCAGCAGCTTTTCAGAGTGGACTGAAGCTTTCTTT. Encoded protein: CASSFSEWTEAFF.

The chain couples TRBV20-1 to TRBJ1-2; 7 nucleotides align to TRBD1. CDR3 length: 11 residues. The ends lost 3 bases at V and 8 bases at J; junction bases unmatched: 3. From germline, CDR1 is DFQATT and CDR2 SNEGSKA (reference sequence). DNA for the CDR3: TGCAGTGCTAGGGTCAGGGGGGGCTACACCTTC. It is translated as CSARVRGGYTF.

The chain links TRBV27 to TRBJ1-1; tentative D call: TRBD1 (5 bases). The germline V gene has CDR1 MNHEY and CDR2 SMNVEV (reference sequence). Trimming removed 2 bases from V and 5 bases from J, with 12 bases in between. The CDR3 has 14 residues. The CDR3 DNA follows: TGTGCCAGCAGTTTAGCCGGGACTCTAACTGAAGCTTTCTTT. Translation: CASSLAGTLTEAFF.

The chain carries TRBV29-1 and TRBJ2-1, with a weak D call TRBD2 (5 bases). The ends were cut back, 7 bases at V and 4 bases at J, with 11 bases in the middle. The CDR3 length is 12 residues. The germline V gene has CDR1 SQVTM and CDR2 ANQGSEA. The CDR3 loop reads CSGSSGYNEQFF. The CDR3 DNA sequence: TGCAGCGGCTCGAGCGGATACAATGAGCAGTTCTTC.

The rearrangement links TRBV11-2 to TRBJ2-7, with D possibly being TRBD2 (7 bases). Trimming removed 0 bases from V and 4 bases from J, with 28 bases in between. Germline V CDR1 and CDR2: SGHAT, FQNNGV. This CDR3 is 20 amino acids long. CDR3 amino acids: CASSLDLGLAAGAIRYEQYF. CDR3 nucleotides: TGTGCCAGCAGCTTAGATCTCGGTCTAGCGGCAGGGGCTATTCGATACGAGCAGTACTTC.

The V gene is TRBV14, the J gene TRBJ2-5; no firm D call. The V end lost 4 bases, the J end lost 4 bases, and 13 bases lay between the germline ends. Germline-derived CDR1 and CDR2 are SGHDN and FVKESK. The CDR3 loop spans 14 amino acids. The CDR3 DNA follows: TGTGCCAGCAGCCCCTGGCTAGTCCCAGAGACCCAGTACTTC. Its translation: CASSPWLVPETQYF.

This chain uses TRBV11-2 with TRBJ2-2; TRBD2 matches 9 bases. Germline values: CDR1 SGHAT, CDR2 FQNNGV. The CDR3 sequence is 19 residues long. Trimming removed 5 bases from V and 1 base from J; junction bases left unmatched: 14. CDR3: CASSDPILGREGNTGELFF. DNA for the CDR3: TGTGCCAGCAGCGACCCGATACTAGGGCGGGAGGGGAACACCGGGGAGCTGTTTTTT.

The chain couples TRBV7-8 to TRBJ2-7; tentative D call: TRBD1 (5 bases). Trimming left V 5 bases short and J 4 bases short, with 12 bases between. This CDR3 is built from 13 residues. Germline V lookup: CDR1 SGHVS, CDR2 FQNEAQ. CDR3 DNA sequence: TGTGCCAGCAGCCGAACGACAGATTACGAGCAGTACTTC. This encodes CASSRTTDYEQYF.

The CDR3 here is CASSRAGGGPTYEQYF. CDR3 coding DNA: TGTGCCAGCAGCCGCGCTGGGGGGGGCCCGACCTACGAGCAGTACTTC. This chain joins TRBV4-2 and TRBJ2-7; possibly TRBD2 for D (7 bases). The germline V and J ends were trimmed by 4 bases and 2 bases, with 18 bases remaining between them. Germline CDR1 and CDR2: LGHNA and YNFKEQ. This CDR3 region has 16 residues.

This clone occurred a few times. The V gene is TRBV7-9, the J gene TRBJ1-3; D not resolved. V lost 1 base and J 1 base, leaving 2 bases between the germline ends. From germline, CDR1 is SEHNR and CDR2 FQNEAQ (reference sequence). The CDR3 contains 13 residues. The CDR3 loop is CASSLESGNTIYF. CDR3 bases: TGTGCCAGCAGCTTAGAGTCTGGAAACACCATATATTTT.

CDR3 protein: CAWAPSSGANVLTF. The CDR3 coding sequence is TGTGCCTGGGCCCCCTCCTCTGGGGCCAACGTCCTGACTTTC. The chain links TRBV30 to TRBJ2-6; D not certain. The V gene lost 5 bases and the J gene lost 0 bases, with 8 bases spanning the gap. This CDR3 comprises 14 residues. In germline, CDR1 is GTSNPN, CDR2 SVGIG (reference sequence).

This chain connects TRBV30 to TRBJ1-3; D gene unclear. The CDR3 length is 14 residues. Between the trimmed V and J ends, which lost 2 bases and 1 base, there was a span of 9 bases. Germline loops: CDR1 GTSNPN, CDR2 SVGIG (reference sequence). CDR3 nucleotides: TGTGCCTGGAGTTTGGACCCTTCTGGAAACACCATATATTTT. It yields the protein CAWSLDPSGNTIYF.

This clone was found once. V is TRBV29-1 and J is TRBJ1-2, with D perhaps TRBD1 (6 bases). Looked up from germline, CDR1 is SQVTM and CDR2 is ANQGSEA. Trimming pared 2 bases from V and 2 bases from J, leaving 9 bases between. The CDR3 is 13 amino acids. CDR3 sequence (DNA): TGCAGCGTTGAAACAGGGTCCAACTATGGCTACACCTTC. Amino acid sequence: CSVETGSNYGYTF.